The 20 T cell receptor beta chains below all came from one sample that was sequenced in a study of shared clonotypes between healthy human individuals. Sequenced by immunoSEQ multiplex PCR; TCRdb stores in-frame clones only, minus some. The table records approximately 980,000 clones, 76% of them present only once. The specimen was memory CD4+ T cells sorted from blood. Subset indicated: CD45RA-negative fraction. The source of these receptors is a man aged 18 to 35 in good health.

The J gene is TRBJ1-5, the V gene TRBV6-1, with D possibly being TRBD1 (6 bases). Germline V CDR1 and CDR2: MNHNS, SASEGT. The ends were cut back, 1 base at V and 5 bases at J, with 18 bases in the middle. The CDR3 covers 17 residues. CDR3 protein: CASSEGDGDIRYQPQHF. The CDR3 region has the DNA TGTGCCAGCAGTGAAGGGGATGGGGACATACGTTATCAGCCCCAGCATTTT.

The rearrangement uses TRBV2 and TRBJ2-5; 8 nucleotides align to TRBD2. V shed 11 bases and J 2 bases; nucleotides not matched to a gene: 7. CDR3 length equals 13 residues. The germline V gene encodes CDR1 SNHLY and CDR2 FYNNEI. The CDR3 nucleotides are TGTGCCGGAACTAGCGGCTTACAAGAGACCCAGTACTTC. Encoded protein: CAGTSGLQETQYF.

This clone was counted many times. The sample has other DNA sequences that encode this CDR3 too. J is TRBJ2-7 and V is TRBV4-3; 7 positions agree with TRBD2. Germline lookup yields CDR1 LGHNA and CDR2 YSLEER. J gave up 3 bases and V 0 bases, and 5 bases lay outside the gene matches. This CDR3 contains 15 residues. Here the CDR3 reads CASSQDRAGVYEQYF. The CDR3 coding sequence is TGCGCCAGCAGCCAAGATCGGGCGGGGGTCTACGAGCAGTACTTC.

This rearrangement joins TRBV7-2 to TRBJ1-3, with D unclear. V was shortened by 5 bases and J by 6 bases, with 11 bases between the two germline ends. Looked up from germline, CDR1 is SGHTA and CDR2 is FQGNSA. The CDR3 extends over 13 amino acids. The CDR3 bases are TGTGCCAGCAGCGTGGGATCCCCAAACACCATATATTTT. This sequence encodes CASSVGSPNTIYF.

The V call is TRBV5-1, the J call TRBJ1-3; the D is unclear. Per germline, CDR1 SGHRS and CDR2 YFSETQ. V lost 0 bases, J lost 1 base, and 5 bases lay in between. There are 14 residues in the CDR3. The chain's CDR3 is CASSLEASGNTIYF. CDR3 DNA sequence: TGCGCCAGCAGCTTGGAGGCATCTGGAAACACCATATATTTT.

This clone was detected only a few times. The DNA of the CDR3 is TGTGCCAGTAGCCGCGGAGGGTTAGGCGGAGCTTTCTTT. Translated, it gives CASSRGGLGGAFF. The V gene is TRBV19, the J gene TRBJ1-1, with D uncertain. The ends were cut back, 6 bases at V and 10 bases at J, with 18 bases in the middle. The CDR3 covers 13 residues. CDR1 and CDR2 (germline): LNHDA, SQIVND (reference sequence).

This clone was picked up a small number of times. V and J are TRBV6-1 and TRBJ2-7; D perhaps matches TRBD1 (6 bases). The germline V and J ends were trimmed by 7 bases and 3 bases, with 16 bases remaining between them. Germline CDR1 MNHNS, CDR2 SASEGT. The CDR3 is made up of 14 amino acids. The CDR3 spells CASTVTGRDYEQYF. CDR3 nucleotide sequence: TGTGCCAGCACCGTGACAGGCCGGGACTACGAGCAGTACTTC.

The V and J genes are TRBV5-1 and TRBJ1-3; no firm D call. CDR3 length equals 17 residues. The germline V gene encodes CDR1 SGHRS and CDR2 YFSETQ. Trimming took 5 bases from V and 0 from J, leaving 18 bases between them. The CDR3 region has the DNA TGCGCCAGCAGGGGTGGAGGCCAGGCGATCTCTGGAAACACCATATATTTT. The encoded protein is CASRGGGQAISGNTIYF.

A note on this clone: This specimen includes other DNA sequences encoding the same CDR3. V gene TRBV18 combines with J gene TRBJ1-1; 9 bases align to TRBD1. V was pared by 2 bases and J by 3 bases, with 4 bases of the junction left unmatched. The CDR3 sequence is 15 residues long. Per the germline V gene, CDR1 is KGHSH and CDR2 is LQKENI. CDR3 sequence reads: CASSPSTGGDTEAFF. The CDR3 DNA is TGTGCCAGCTCACCATCAACAGGGGGCGACACTGAAGCTTTCTTT. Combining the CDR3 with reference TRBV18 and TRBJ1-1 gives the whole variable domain NAGVMQNPRHLVRRRGQEARLRCSPMKGHSHVYWYRQLPEEGLKFMVYLQKENIIDESGMPKERFSAEFPKEGPSILRIQQVVRGDSAAYFCASSPSTGGDTEAFFGQGTRLTVV.

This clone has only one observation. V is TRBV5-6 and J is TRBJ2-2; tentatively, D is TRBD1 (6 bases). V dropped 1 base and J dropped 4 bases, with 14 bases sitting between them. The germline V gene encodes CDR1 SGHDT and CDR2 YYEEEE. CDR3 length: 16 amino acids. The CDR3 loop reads CASSLRTGPPTGELFF. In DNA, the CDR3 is TGTGCCAGCAGCTTGAGAACAGGGCCTCCCACCGGGGAGCTGTTTTTT. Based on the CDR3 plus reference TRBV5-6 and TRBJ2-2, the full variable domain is DAGVTQSPTHLIKTRGQQVTLRCSPKSGHDTVSWYQQALGQGPQFIFQYYEEEERQRGNFPDRFSGHQFPNYSSELNVNALLLGDSALYLCASSLRTGPPTGELFFGEGSRLTVL.

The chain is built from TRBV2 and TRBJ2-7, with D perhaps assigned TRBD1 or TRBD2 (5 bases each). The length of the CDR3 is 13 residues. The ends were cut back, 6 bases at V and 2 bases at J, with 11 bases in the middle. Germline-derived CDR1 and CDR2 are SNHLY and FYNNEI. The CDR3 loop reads CASRERGAYEQYF. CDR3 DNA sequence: TGTGCCAGCAGGGAGAGAGGGGCCTACGAGCAGTACTTC.

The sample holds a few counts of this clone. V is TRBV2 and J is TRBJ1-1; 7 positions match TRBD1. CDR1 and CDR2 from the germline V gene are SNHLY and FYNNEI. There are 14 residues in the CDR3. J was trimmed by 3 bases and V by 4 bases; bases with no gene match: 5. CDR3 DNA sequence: TGTGCCAGCAGTGTCGGGCAGGGGGACACTGAAGCTTTCTTT. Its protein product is CASSVGQGDTEAFF.

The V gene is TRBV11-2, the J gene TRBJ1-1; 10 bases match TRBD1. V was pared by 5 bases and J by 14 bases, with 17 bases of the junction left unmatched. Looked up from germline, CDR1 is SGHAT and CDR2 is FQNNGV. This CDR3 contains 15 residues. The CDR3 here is CASSPQDRGRGEVFF. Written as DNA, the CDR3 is TGTGCCAGCAGCCCTCAAGACAGGGGGCGAGGTGAAGTCTTCTTT.

CDR3 sequence reads: CASSLGGVKSDTQYF. The DNA of the CDR3 is TGTGCCAGCAGCTTAGGGGGGGTAAAGTCAGATACGCAGTATTTT. The chain couples TRBV7-2 to TRBJ2-3; perhaps TRBD2 as D (6 bases). V was cut by 1 base and J by 4 bases, with 12 bases left in between. The CDR3 length is 15 residues. Germline assignment: CDR1 SGHTA and CDR2 FQGNSA. Looking up the rest from reference TRBV7-2 and TRBJ2-3 gives the full variable domain: GAGVSQSPSNKVTEKGKDVELRCDPISGHTALYWYRQSLGQGLEFLIYFQGNSAPDKSGLPSDRFSAERTGGSVSTLTIQRTQQEDSAVYLCASSLGGVKSDTQYFGPGTRLTVL.

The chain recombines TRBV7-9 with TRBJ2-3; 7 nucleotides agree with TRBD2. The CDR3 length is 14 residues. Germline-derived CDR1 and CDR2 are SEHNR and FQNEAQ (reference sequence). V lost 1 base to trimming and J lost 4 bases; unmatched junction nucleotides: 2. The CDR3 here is CASSLDRGADTQYF. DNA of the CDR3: TGTGCCAGCAGCTTAGATCGGGGGGCAGATACGCAGTATTTT.

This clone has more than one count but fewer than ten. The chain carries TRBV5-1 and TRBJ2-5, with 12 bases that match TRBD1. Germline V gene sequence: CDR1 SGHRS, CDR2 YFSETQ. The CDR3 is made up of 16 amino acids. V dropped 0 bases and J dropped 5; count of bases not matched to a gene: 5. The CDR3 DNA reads TGCGCCAGCAGCTTGGAGGGACAGGGGGCGAGGGAGACCCAGTACTTC. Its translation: CASSLEGQGARETQYF.

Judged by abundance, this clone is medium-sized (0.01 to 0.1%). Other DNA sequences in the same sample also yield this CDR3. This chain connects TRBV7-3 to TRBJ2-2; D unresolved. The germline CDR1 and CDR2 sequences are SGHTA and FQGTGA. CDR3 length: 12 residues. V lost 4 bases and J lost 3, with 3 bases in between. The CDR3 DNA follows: TGTGCCAGCAGCTCAGACACCGGGGAGCTGTTTTTT. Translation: CASSSDTGELFF. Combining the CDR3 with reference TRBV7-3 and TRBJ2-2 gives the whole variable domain GAGVSQTPSNKVTEKGKYVELRCDPISGHTALYWYRQSLGQGPEFLIYFQGTGAADDSGLPNDRFFAVRPEGSVSTLKIQRTERGDSAVYLCASSSDTGELFFGEGSRLTVL.

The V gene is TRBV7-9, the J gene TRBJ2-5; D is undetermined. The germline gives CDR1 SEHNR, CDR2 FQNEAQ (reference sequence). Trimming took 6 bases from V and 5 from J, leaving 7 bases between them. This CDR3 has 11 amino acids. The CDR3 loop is CASSHMETQYF. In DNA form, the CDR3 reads TGTGCCAGCAGTCACATGGAGACCCAGTACTTC.

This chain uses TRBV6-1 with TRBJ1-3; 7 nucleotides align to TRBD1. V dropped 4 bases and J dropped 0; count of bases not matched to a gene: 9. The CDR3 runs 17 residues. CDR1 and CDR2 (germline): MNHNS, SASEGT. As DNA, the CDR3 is TGTGCCAGCAGTGCCAATAAGGGACAGTCCTCTGGAAACACCATATATTTT. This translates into CASSANKGQSSGNTIYF.

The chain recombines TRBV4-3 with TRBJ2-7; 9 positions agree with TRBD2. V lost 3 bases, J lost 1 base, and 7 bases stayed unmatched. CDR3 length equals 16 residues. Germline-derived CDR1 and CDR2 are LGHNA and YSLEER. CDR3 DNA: TGCGCCAGCAGCCAGCAGACTAGCGGAGCTTCCTACGAGCAGTACTTC. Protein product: CASSQQTSGASYEQYF.